These 17 T cell receptor beta chains share one sample of origin, sequenced in a study of CD8 T cells in Susac syndrome. RNA in amounts of roughly 0.5 to 1 ug was reverse transcribed with random hexamers. TCRdb recomputed calls from the immunoSEQ multiplex PCR reads with MiXCR, one row per CDR3 protein. The table lists under 90,000 distinct CDR3 sequences, approximately 94% of them singletons. Sequenced: CD4+ T cells from PBMCs. These receptors were taken from a human donor with Susac syndrome.

DNA of the CDR3: TGTGCCAGCAGTCGGCCTAGCGGGAGGGCCGCCGGCAATGAGCAGTTCTTC. It yields the protein CASSRPSGRAAGNEQFF. This chain uses TRBV6-2 or TRBV6-3 with TRBJ2-1; TRBD2 aligns across 12 bases. V lost 5 bases, J lost 6 bases, and 11 bases stayed unmatched. CDR1 is MNHEY and CDR2 is SVGEGT in the germline V gene. The CDR3 totals 17 residues.

The chain employs TRBV6-5 and TRBJ1-1; D perhaps matches TRBD1 (6 bases). The CDR3 is made up of 15 amino acids. Germline V gives CDR1 MNHEY, CDR2 SVGAGI. V lost 0 bases, J lost 5 bases, and 13 bases lay in between. The DNA of the CDR3 is TGTGCCAGCAGTTACTCAAGGGGGGGGTGGACTGAAGCTTTCTTT. Its protein product is CASSYSRGGWTEAFF.

The chain uses TRBV20-1 and TRBJ2-7; the D gene is possibly TRBD1 (6 bases). The V gene lost 3 bases and the J gene lost 6 bases, with 15 bases spanning the gap. The CDR3 runs 13 residues. The V gene's germline CDR1 is DFQATT and CDR2 SNEGSKA (reference sequence). The CDR3 sequence: CSARPPGASEQYF. The CDR3 region has the DNA TGCAGTGCTAGGCCTCCAGGGGCGAGCGAGCAGTACTTC.

The chain has TRBV19 and TRBJ2-2; D not resolved. The CDR3 spans 15 residues. Per germline, CDR1 LNHDA and CDR2 SQIVND (reference sequence). Trimming stripped 10 bases from V and 3 bases from J, with 18 bases between. The CDR3 loop reads CATTPAIPYTGELFF. In DNA, the CDR3 is TGTGCCACCACCCCGGCTATCCCATACACCGGGGAGCTGTTTTTT.

The J gene is TRBJ1-2, the V gene TRBV12-3 or TRBV12-4; unclear D gene. V shed 5 bases and J shed 0 bases, with 7 bases lying between them. The CDR3 totals 13 residues. The CDR3 DNA sequence: TGTGCCAGCAGTCCAACAGCTAACTATGGCTACACCTTC. It is translated as CASSPTANYGYTF.

The rearrangement uses TRBV4-2 and TRBJ2-7, with TRBD2 identical over 12 bases. This CDR3 is 17 amino acids long. After removal of 0 bases from V and 7 bases from J, the junction contained 10 bases not matched to a gene. Germline V gene data show CDR1 as LGHNA and CDR2 as YNFKEQ. This CDR3 is CASSQDMLAGGRREQYF. The CDR3 DNA follows: TGTGCCAGCAGCCAAGATATGCTAGCGGGGGGGCGTAGAGAGCAGTACTTC.

The chain joins TRBV11-2 to TRBJ2-3, with D hard to call. Trimming took 4 bases from V and 2 from J, leaving 13 bases between them. Germline V gene sequence: CDR1 SGHAT, CDR2 FQNNGV. There are 15 residues in the CDR3. In DNA, the CDR3 is TGTGCCAGCAGCTCCCCCTTTCGTGACACAGATACGCAGTATTTT. This sequence encodes CASSSPFRDTDTQYF.

The genes are TRBV27 and TRBJ2-6; 9 nucleotides align to TRBD2. The CDR3 contains 19 residues. Per the germline V gene, CDR1 is MNHEY and CDR2 is SMNVEV (reference sequence). Germline trimming cut 6 bases from V and 0 bases from J; bases unmatched to any gene: 12. This CDR3 reads CASSPITLAGSSGANVLTF. The DNA for the CDR3 is TGTGCCAGCAGCCCCATCACGCTAGCGGGAAGCTCTGGGGCCAACGTCCTGACTTTC. The full variable domain, its missing parts supplied by reference TRBV27 and TRBJ2-6, is EAQVTQNPRYLITVTGKKLTVTCSQNMNHEYMSWYRQDPGLGLRQIYYSMNVEVTDKGDVPEGYKVSRKEKRNFPLILESPSPNQTSLYFCASSPITLAGSSGANVLTFGAGSRLTVL.

The CDR3 DNA is TGCAGTGCTTGCGGGACTAGCGGGATCACAACAGATACGCAGTATTTT. Its protein product is CSACGTSGITTDTQYF. This sequence joins TRBV20-1 and TRBJ2-3; 13 bases match TRBD2. CDR1 and CDR2 (germline): DFQATT, SNEGSKA (reference sequence). Unmatched junction bases numbered 8, after V lost 5 bases and J lost 3 bases. The CDR3 runs to 16 residues.

The chain carries TRBV7-9 and TRBJ1-2; TRBD1 is a possible D gene (5 bases). V was trimmed by 8 bases and J by 8 bases, leaving 21 bases between them. The germline V gene encodes CDR1 SEHNR and CDR2 FQNEAQ (reference sequence). The CDR3 is made up of 14 amino acids. CDR3 amino acids: CASHPQVPHGGYTF. DNA of the CDR3: TGTGCCAGCCACCCACAGGTGCCTCATGGGGGCTACACCTTC.

The chain links TRBV19 to TRBJ2-3; possibly TRBD1 or TRBD2 for D (6 bases each). V gave up 9 bases and J gave up 0 bases, with 16 bases separating them. The germline gives CDR1 LNHDA, CDR2 SQIVND (reference sequence). The CDR3 spans 15 residues. CDR3 sequence: CASRGTGTSTDTQYF. In DNA form, the CDR3 reads TGTGCCAGCAGGGGCACCGGGACTAGCACAGATACGCAGTATTTT.

The chain is built from TRBV3-1 and TRBJ1-2; D remains ambiguous. The germline V and J ends were trimmed by 2 bases and 6 bases, with 7 bases remaining between them. CDR1 and CDR2 (germline): LGHDT, YNNKEL (reference sequence). The CDR3 covers 12 residues. The DNA for the CDR3 is TGTGCCAGCAGCCAACGGGGTCATGGCTACACCTTC. Translated, it gives CASSQRGHGYTF.

This chain links TRBV3-1 with TRBJ2-1; the match to TRBD2 covers 10 bases. The V segment lost 5 bases and the J segment 5 bases; nucleotides outside the gene matches: 9. In germline, CDR1 is LGHDT, CDR2 YNNKEL (reference sequence). The CDR3 has 16 amino acids. The CDR3 sequence: CASSVRTSGGDNEQFF. CDR3 nucleotide sequence: TGTGCCAGCAGCGTCCGGACTAGCGGAGGAGACAATGAGCAGTTCTTC.

The gene calls are TRBV12-3 or TRBV12-4 and TRBJ2-1; the match to TRBD2 covers 13 bases. With 3 bases clipped from V and 0 bases from J, the junction kept 8 bases outside the gene matches. This CDR3 is built from 19 residues. The CDR3 coding sequence is TGTGCCAGCAGTTTCTCACTAGCGGGAGGGATCCTCTCCTACAATGAGCAGTTCTTC. Translation gives CASSFSLAGGILSYNEQFF.

This chain links TRBV19 with TRBJ2-5, with 10 bases identical to TRBD2. Trimming at V came to 6 bases and at J to 6 bases, leaving 16 bases not matched to a gene. Germline V gene sequence: CDR1 LNHDA, CDR2 SQIVND (reference sequence). This CDR3 region has 17 residues. The CDR3 DNA reads TGTGCCAGTAGAGAGAGACCACGGACTAGCGGAAACCAGACCCAGTACTTC. Translated, it gives CASRERPRTSGNQTQYF.

V usage is TRBV7-2 and J usage is TRBJ1-1; 12 bases agree with TRBD1. Looked up from germline, CDR1 is SGHTA and CDR2 is FQGNSA. V lost 4 bases and J lost 11; bases outside the gene matches: 8. CDR3 length equals 14 residues. The CDR3 here is CASSWEGTGGLAFF. Here the CDR3 DNA reads TGTGCCAGCAGCTGGGAGGGGACAGGGGGCTTGGCTTTCTTT.

The J gene is TRBJ2-7, the V gene TRBV19; a weak D match, TRBD1 (7 bases). Trimming shortened V by 7 bases and J by 0 bases, and 16 bases separated the two germline ends. This CDR3 is 15 amino acids long. In germline, CDR1 is LNHDA, CDR2 SQIVND (reference sequence). CDR3 sequence: CASTPGGTASYEQYF. Written as DNA, the CDR3 is TGTGCCAGTACTCCAGGAGGGACAGCCTCCTACGAGCAGTACTTC. Complete variable domain (other parts from reference TRBV19 and TRBJ2-7): DGGITQSPKYLFRKEGQNVTLSCEQNLNHDAMYWYRQDPGQGLRLIYYSQIVNDFQKGDIAEGYSVSREKKESFPLTVTSAQKNPTAFYLCASTPGGTASYEQYFGPGTRLTVT.